Listed below are T cell receptor beta chains from one sample, sequenced in a study of shared clonotypes between healthy human individuals. The data were produced by immunoSEQ multiplex PCR, yet TCRdb's version contains in-frame clones alone and is incomplete. Of about 2.4 million clones listed, 80% to 95% are singletons. Material for sequencing was naive CD4+ T cells from PBMCs. Receptors originate from a man aged 18 to 29 in good health. Some clones in this sample may be carry-over from other donors' samples. The CDR3 runs from the conserved cysteine through the conserved F or W. A D gene is named only where the DNA matches it firmly. Only part of the rows carry a size: once, few, many, or a class if the clone is expanded.

DNA	CDR3	D	V	J	size
TGTGCCAGCAGCCGACTAGCGGGAGAAAATGAGCAGTTCTTC	CASSRLAGENEQFF	TRBD2	TRBV5-4	TRBJ2-1	.
TGCGCCAGCAGCTTGGGGATCTCCGAGGAGCAGTACTTC	CASSLGISEEQYF	.	TRBV5-1	TRBJ2-7	once
TGTGCCAGCAGCGGGACTAGCGGGCGGACCCAGTACTTC	CASSGTSGRTQYF	TRBD2	TRBV6-6	TRBJ2-5	.
TGTGCCAGCAGCGGGACCGGGAGGGGCCCCGAGAGCTCCTACAATGAGCAGTTCTTC	CASSGTGRGPESSYNEQFF	TRBD2	TRBV9	TRBJ2-1	.
TGTGCCAGCAGCTTTAGGCGGGAGGTCACCCCAGATACGCAGTATTTT	CASSFRREVTPDTQYF	TRBD2	TRBV7-9	TRBJ2-3	.
TGCGCCAGCAGCTTGGCGGGAGGGCCTGGGCAAGAGACCCAGTACTTC	CASSLAGGPGQETQYF	TRBD2	TRBV5-1	TRBJ2-5	once
TGTGCCAGTAGGCGTGGGGGCAGGGAGGCCGGGGAGCTGTTTTTT	CASRRGGREAGELFF	.	TRBV19	TRBJ2-2	.
TGTGCCAGCAGCTTACGTGCGCAGGGGAACACCGGGGAGCTGTTTTTT	CASSLRAQGNTGELFF	.	TRBV7-9	TRBJ2-2	.
TGTGCCAGCAGGGAAGGGACAGGGGTCCCCTACGAGCAGTACTTC	CASREGTGVPYEQYF	TRBD1	TRBV7-9	TRBJ2-7	.
TGTGCCAGCTCACTCAGGGCGGGGACAGGGATCTCTGGGGCCAACGTCCTGACTTTC	CASSLRAGTGISGANVLTF	TRBD1	TRBV18	TRBJ2-6	.
TGTGCCTGGTATAGCTCTGGGGCCAACGTCCTGACTTTC	CAWYSSGANVLTF	.	TRBV30	TRBJ2-6	.
TGTGCCAGCAGCTTAGAGGTGAGGGGGGTTGGAAACACCATATATTTT	CASSLEVRGVGNTIYF	.	TRBV7-7	TRBJ1-3	.
TGTGCCAGCAGATCTAGAGGTCTAGATTCAGAGACCCAGTACTTC	CASRSRGLDSETQYF	.	TRBV5-4	TRBJ2-5	.
TGTGCCAGCAGTGAGCAGGGCCTTGGTAACTATGGCTACACCTTC	CASSEQGLGNYGYTF	.	TRBV25-1	TRBJ1-2	.
TGTGCCAGCAGTGACCCAGACAGGTTCAGTGGCTACACCTTC	CASSDPDRFSGYTF	.	TRBV6-6	TRBJ1-2	.